This T cell receptor beta chain was found in a study of blood T cell repertoires in COVID-19. The wider study: Sites in the United States, Italy and Spain provided acute and convalescent COVID-19 samples. Sources were T cells, B-cell-depleted T cells, or PBMCs; the material itself was cDNA or gDNA.

Per the authors' pipeline: Reference gene primer amplification in the assay estimated nucleated cell counts. Some clones are missing from TCRdb's copy, which holds only in-frame ones; the method was immunoSEQ multiplex PCR. That table furnishes V, J and clone size, whereas the DNA furnished D and trimming. The sample records some 110,000 clones, roughly 80% being singletons. Between the trimmed V and J ends, which lost 2 bases and 3 bases, there was a span of 7 bases. CDR1 is SGHVS, CDR2 FQNEAQ, per germline. The CDR3 is 14 residues long. The chain has TRBV7-8 and TRBJ2-2; D possibly corresponds to TRBD1 (6 bases). Sequenced input: peripheral blood. The source of this sequence is a middle-aged man with acute or convalescent COVID-19. CDR3 protein: CASSLNRDTGELFF. CDR3 in DNA: TGTGCCAGCAGCTTAAACAGGGACACCGGGGAGCTGTTTTTT.